This TCR beta chain was recorded in a study of blood T cell repertoires in COVID-19. The sample holds one count of this clone. Data came from immunoSEQ multiplex PCR; TCRdb stores just in-frame clones and leaves some out. This table has 190,000 or so clones, 65% to 90% appearing once. The study assigned cohorts using participant-reported clinical history. Two negative PCRs, clearance, or symptom resolution characterized the recovered Cohort 3 donors. V lost 3 bases to trimming and J lost 0 bases, with 5 bases between them. The CDR3 covers 13 residues. In germline, CDR1 is SGHDN, CDR2 FVKESK. The material sequenced was PBMCs or T cells enriched from blood (not recorded which). The sequence was obtained from a man aged 35 to 55 who had recovered from COVID-19. V usage is TRBV14 and J usage is TRBJ1-1; TRBD1 might be the D (5 bases). The CDR3 reads CASSQDMNTEAFF. The CDR3 region has the DNA TGTGCCAGCAGCCAGGACATGAACACTGAAGCTTTCTTT. The complete variable domain, with remaining parts taken from reference TRBV14 and TRBJ1-1, reads EAGVTQFPSHSVIEKGQTVTLRCDPISGHDNLYWYRRVMGKEIKFLLHFVKESKQDESGMPNNRFLAERTGGTYSTLKVQPAELEDSGVYFCASSQDMNTEAFFGQGTRLTVV.